Below, 9 T cell receptor beta chains from the same sample are listed, as sequenced in a study of post-analysis software for immune sequencing data. Study-level points and caveats: With TRBV5-6, TRBV5-1 and TRBV20-1 included, 4 or 5 TRBV segments were more frequent in patients than in controls.

These receptors' antigens are unknown. Unique molecular identifiers had been added to the TCR beta cDNA libraries. TCRdb ran MiXCR on the PCR reads and lists one entry per CDR3 protein. The data hold a few hundred thousand distinct CDR3 sequences, with approximately 34% observed a single time. Sequencing was performed on blood. These receptors were obtained from a girl between 2 and 17 years old with multiple sclerosis.

This clonotype was recorded a few times. The CDR3 loop reads CASSLVALANYGYTF. The CDR3 DNA reads TGTGCCAGCAGCTTAGTAGCTTTAGCTAACTATGGCTACACCTTC. This chain connects TRBV5-6 to TRBJ1-2; D not certain. Trimming left V 2 bases short and J 0 bases short, with 11 bases between. The germline V gene has CDR1 SGHDT and CDR2 YYEEEE. This CDR3 is 15 amino acids long.

In its sample, this clonotype was seen a few times. The genes are TRBV6-1 and TRBJ2-3; D not resolved. Germline V gene sequence: CDR1 MNHNS, CDR2 SASEGT. The CDR3 totals 13 residues. V lost 6 bases and J lost 2, with 9 bases in between. CDR3 residues: CASRTRITDTQYF. DNA of the CDR3: TGTGCCAGCAGAACCCGAATCACAGATACGCAGTATTTT.

Notes on this clonotype: Just one base apart from a much larger clone, this may be a read error. The J gene is TRBJ2-1, the V gene TRBV10-3; 9 nucleotides line up with TRBD1. The assigned J gene may be wrong: the sequence end matches TRBJ2-7 better. CDR3 length: 14 residues. Germline V CDR1 and CDR2: ENHRY, SYGVKD. CDR3 in DNA: TGTGCCATCAGCAAGACAGGGGGGAACAATGAGCAGTACTTC. Translated: CAISKTGGNNEQYF.

This clonotype was recorded at least ten times. The V and J genes are TRBV7-2 and TRBJ2-7; D unclear. The CDR3 has 13 amino acids. V lost 5 bases, J lost 3 bases, and 11 bases lay in between. CDR1 SGHTA and CDR2 FQGNSA come from the germline V gene. This CDR3 reads CASSPGVGYEQYF. For the CDR3, the DNA is TGTGCCAGCAGCCCAGGAGTCGGCTACGAGCAGTACTTC. Looking up the rest from reference TRBV7-2 and TRBJ2-7 gives the full variable domain: GAGVSQSPSNKVTEKGKDVELRCDPISGHTALYWYRQSLGQGLEFLIYFQGNSAPDKSGLPSDRFSAERTGGSVSTLTIQRTQQEDSAVYLCASSPGVGYEQYFGPGTRLTVT.

This clonotype has just a few counts. This rearrangement joins TRBV11-2 to TRBJ2-3; unclear D gene. V was pared by 4 bases and J by 2 bases, with 4 bases between. The germline V gene encodes CDR1 SGHAT and CDR2 FQNNGV. This CDR3 contains 12 residues. The CDR3 here is CASSSATDTQYF. CDR3 sequence (DNA): TGTGCCAGCAGCTCCGCCACAGATACGCAGTATTTT.

The V gene is TRBV20-1, the J gene TRBJ2-3; 10 bases map to TRBD1. Germline CDR1 and CDR2: DFQATT and SNEGSKA (reference sequence). This CDR3 region has 13 residues. J gave up 5 bases and V 5 bases, and 4 bases lay outside the gene matches. The CDR3: CSAGRTGGDTQYF. The CDR3 bases are TGCAGTGCTGGACGGACAGGGGGAGATACGCAGTATTTT.

The CDR3: CASSPWTTLNEQFF. CDR3 bases: TGTGCCAGCAGCCCGTGGACTACACTCAATGAGCAGTTCTTC. The chain carries TRBV12-3 or TRBV12-4 and TRBJ2-1; weak D call: TRBD2 (6 bases). This CDR3 is built from 14 residues. V lost 6 bases to trimming and J lost 6 bases, with 15 bases between them.

The chain combines TRBV4-1 with TRBJ1-5; 7 bases fit TRBD1. Losses at the gene ends were 0 bases for V and 5 bases for J; bases not matched to a gene: 4. The CDR3 spans 15 residues. Looked up from germline, CDR1 is MGHRA and CDR2 is YSYEKL. The CDR3 loop is CASSQEQGLDQPQHF. For the CDR3, the DNA is TGCGCCAGCAGCCAAGAACAGGGGCTAGATCAGCCCCAGCATTTT.

The CDR3 region has the DNA TGTGCCAGCAGCCAAGATATAAAGCTAGCGGGGCGAGAGACCCAGTACTTC. This gives the protein CASSQDIKLAGRETQYF. This chain uses TRBV3-1 with TRBJ2-5, with TRBD2 matching 9 bases. CDR1 LGHDT and CDR2 YNNKEL come from the germline V gene (reference sequence). CDR3 length: 17 residues. V was pared by 0 bases and J by 4 bases, with 9 bases of the junction left unmatched.